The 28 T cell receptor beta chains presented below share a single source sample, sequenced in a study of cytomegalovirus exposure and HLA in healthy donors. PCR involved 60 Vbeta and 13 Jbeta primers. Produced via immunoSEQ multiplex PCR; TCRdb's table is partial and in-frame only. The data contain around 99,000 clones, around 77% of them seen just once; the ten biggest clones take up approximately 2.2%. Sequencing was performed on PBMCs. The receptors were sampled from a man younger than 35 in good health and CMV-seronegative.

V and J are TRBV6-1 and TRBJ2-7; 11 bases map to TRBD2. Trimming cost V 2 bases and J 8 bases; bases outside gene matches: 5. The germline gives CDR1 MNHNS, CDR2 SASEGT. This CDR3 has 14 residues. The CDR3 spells CASSEILAGAKQYF. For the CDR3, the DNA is TGTGCCAGCAGTGAAATACTAGCGGGGGCCAAGCAGTACTTC.

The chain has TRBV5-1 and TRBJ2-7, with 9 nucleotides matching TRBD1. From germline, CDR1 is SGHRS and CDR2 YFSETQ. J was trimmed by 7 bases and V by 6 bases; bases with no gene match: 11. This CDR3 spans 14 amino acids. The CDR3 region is CASNGQGPRGEQYF. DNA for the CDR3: TGCGCCAGCAACGGACAGGGGCCTCGTGGGGAGCAGTACTTC.

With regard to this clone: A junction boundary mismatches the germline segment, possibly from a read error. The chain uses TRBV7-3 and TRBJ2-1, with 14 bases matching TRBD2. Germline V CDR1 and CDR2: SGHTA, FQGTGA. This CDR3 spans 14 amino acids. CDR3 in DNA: TGTGCCAGCAGCTCATCGACTAGCGGGGGGGCGCTCCTCTTC. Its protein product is CASSSSTSGGALLF.

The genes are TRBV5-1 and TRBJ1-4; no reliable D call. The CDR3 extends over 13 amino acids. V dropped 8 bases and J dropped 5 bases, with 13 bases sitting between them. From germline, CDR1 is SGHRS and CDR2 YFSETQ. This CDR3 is CASGGDFNEKLFF. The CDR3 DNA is TGCGCCAGTGGCGGGGATTTCAATGAAAAACTGTTTTTT.

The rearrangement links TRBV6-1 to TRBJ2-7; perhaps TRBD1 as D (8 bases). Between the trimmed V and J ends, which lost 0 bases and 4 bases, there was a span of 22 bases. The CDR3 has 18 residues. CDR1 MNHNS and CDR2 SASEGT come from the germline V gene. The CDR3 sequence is CASSEAGTGGEGWYEQYF. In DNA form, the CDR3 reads TGTGCCAGCAGTGAAGCCGGCACAGGGGGGGAAGGGTGGTACGAGCAGTACTTC.

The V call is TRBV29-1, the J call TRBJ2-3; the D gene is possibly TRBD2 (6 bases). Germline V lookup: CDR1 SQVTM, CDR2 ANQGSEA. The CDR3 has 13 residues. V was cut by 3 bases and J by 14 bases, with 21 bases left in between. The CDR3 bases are TGCAGCGTTGATGGGACTCCGGGAACGAGGCGGTATTTT. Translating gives CSVDGTPGTRRYF.

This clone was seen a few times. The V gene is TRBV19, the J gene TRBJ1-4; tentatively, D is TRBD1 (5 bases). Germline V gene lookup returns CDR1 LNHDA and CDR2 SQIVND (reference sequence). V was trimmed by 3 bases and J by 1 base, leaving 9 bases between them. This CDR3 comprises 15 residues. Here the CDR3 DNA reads TGTGCCAGTAGTATGATCCAGGGAACTAATGAAAAACTGTTTTTT. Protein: CASSMIQGTNEKLFF.

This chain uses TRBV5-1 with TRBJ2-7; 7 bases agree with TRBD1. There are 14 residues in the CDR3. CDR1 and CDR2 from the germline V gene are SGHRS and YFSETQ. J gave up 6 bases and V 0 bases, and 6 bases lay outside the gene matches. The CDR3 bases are TGCGCCAGCAGCTTGGGGGGACAGTGGCTCGAGCAGTACTTC. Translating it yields CASSLGGQWLEQYF.

CDR3 DNA: TGTGCCAGCTCACCCGTTCAGGGGGGCACAGATACGCAGTATTTT. Amino acid sequence: CASSPVQGGTDTQYF. The chain couples TRBV18 to TRBJ2-3; 7 positions match TRBD1. The J segment lost 1 base and the V segment lost 3 bases, leaving 4 bases of the junction unmatched. The CDR3 has 15 residues. Germline V gene data show CDR1 as KGHSH and CDR2 as LQKENI.

DNA for the CDR3: TGTGCCATCGGGGGGTTCTACGAGCAGTACTTC. As protein: CAIGGFYEQYF. The chain couples TRBV10-3 to TRBJ2-7, with D possibly being TRBD2 (6 bases). This CDR3 contains 11 residues. Germline V gives CDR1 ENHRY, CDR2 SYGVKD. Deletions cut 8 bases from V and 3 bases from J, with 8 bases between.

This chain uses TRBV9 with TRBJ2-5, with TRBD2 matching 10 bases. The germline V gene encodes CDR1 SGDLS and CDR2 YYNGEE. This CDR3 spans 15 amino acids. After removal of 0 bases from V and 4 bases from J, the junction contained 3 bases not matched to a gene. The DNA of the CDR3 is TGTGCCAGCAGCGTAGTGGCTAGCGGGGGAGAGACCCAGTACTTC. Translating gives CASSVVASGGETQYF.

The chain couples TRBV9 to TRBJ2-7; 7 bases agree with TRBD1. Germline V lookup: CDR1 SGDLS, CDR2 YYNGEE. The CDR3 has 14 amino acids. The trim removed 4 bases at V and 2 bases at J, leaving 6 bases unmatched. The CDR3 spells CASSTRTGPYEQYF. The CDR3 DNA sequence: TGTGCCAGCAGCACCCGGACAGGACCCTACGAGCAGTACTTC. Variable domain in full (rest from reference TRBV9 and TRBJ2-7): DSGVTQTPKHLITATGQRVTLRCSPRSGDLSVYWYQQSLDQGLQFLIQYYNGEERAKGNILERFSAQQFPDLHSELNLSSLELGDSALYFCASSTRTGPYEQYFGPGTRLTVT.

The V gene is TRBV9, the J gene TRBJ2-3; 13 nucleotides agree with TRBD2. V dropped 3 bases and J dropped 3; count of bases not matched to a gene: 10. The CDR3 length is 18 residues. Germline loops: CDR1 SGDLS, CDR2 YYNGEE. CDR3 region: CASSATSGGATKTDTQYF. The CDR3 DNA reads TGTGCCAGCAGCGCCACTAGCGGGGGGGCTACAAAAACAGATACGCAGTATTTT.

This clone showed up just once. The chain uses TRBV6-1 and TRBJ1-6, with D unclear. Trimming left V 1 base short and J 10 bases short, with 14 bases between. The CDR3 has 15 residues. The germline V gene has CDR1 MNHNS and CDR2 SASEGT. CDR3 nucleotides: TGTGCCAGCAGTGAAGTGGCGGAAACCGGATCACCCCTCCACTTT. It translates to CASSEVAETGSPLHF.

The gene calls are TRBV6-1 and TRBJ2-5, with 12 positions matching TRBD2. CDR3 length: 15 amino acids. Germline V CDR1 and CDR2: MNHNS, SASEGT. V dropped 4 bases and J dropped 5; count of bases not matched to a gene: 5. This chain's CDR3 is CASSGRLAGEETQYF. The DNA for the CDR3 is TGTGCCAGCAGTGGCAGACTAGCGGGGGAGGAGACCCAGTACTTC.

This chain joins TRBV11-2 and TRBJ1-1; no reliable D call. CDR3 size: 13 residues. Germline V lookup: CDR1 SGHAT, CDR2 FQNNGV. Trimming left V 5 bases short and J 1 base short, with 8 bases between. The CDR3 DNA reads TGTGCCAGCAGCAGCCGGGAGAACACTGAAGCTTTCTTT. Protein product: CASSSRENTEAFF. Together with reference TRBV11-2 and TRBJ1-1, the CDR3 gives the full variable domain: EAGVAQSPRYKIIEKRQSVAFWCNPISGHATLYWYQQILGQGPKLLIQFQNNGVVDDSQLPKDRFSAERLKGVDSTLKIQPAKLEDSAVYLCASSSRENTEAFFGQGTRLTVV.

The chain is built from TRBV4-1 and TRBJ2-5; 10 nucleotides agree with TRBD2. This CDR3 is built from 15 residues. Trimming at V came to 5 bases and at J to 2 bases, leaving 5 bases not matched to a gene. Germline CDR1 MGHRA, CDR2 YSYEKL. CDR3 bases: TGCGCCAGCAGCTCCGAGCGGGGGGGGCAAGAGACCCAGTACTTC. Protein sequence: CASSSERGGQETQYF.

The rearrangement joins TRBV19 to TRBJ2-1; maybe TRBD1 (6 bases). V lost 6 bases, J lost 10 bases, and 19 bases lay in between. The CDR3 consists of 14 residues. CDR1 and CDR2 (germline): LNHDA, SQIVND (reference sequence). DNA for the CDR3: TGTGCCAGTAGGGGGCAGGGGAATTACGGGGAGCAGTTCTTC. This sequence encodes CASRGQGNYGEQFF.

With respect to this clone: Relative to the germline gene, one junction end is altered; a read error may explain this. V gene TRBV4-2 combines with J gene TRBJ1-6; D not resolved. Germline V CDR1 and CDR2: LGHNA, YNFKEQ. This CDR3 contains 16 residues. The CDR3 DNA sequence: TGTGCCAGCAGCCAAGCTGACATTGGGTCCAATTCACCCCCCCACTTT. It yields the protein CASSQADIGSNSPPHF.

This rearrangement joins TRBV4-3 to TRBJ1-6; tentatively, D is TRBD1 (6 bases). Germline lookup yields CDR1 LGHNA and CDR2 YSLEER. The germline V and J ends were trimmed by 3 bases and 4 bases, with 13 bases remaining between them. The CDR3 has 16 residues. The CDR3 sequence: CASSHAGAVYNSPLHF. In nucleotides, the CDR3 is TGCGCCAGCAGCCACGCAGGGGCAGTTTATAATTCACCCCTCCACTTT.

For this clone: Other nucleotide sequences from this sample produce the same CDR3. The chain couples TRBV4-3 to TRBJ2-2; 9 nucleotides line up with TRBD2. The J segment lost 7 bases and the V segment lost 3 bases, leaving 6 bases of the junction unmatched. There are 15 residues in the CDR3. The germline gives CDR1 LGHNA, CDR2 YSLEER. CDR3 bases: TGCGCCAGCAGCCAGCCGGGACTAGCCGGCGGGGAGCTGTTTTTT. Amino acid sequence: CASSQPGLAGGELFF.

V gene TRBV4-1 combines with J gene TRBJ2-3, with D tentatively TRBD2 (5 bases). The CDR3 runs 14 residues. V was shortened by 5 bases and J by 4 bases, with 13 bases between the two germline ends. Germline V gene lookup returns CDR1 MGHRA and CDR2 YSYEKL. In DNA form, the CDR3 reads TGCGCCAGCAGCGAAAGGATGAGGGCAGATACGCAGTATTTT. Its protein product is CASSERMRADTQYF.

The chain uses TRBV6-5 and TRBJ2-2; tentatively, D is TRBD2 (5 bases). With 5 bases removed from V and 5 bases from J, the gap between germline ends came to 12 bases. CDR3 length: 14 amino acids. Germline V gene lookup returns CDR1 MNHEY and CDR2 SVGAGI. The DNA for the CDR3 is TGTGCCAGCAGTCTGACTATTGGGACCGGGGAGCTGTTTTTT. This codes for CASSLTIGTGELFF.

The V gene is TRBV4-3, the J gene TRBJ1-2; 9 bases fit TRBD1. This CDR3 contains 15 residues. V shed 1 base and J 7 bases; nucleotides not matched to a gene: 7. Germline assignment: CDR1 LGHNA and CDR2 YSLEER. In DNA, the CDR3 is TGCGCCAGCAGCCAAGGCACAGGGGGCGGGGGTGGCTACACCTTC. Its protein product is CASSQGTGGGGGYTF.

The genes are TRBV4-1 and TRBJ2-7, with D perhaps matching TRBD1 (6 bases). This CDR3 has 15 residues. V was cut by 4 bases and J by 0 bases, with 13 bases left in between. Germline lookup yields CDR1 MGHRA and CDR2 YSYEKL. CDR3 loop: CASSPAWTVSYEQYF. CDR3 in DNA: TGCGCCAGCAGCCCCGCCTGGACAGTCTCCTACGAGCAGTACTTC.

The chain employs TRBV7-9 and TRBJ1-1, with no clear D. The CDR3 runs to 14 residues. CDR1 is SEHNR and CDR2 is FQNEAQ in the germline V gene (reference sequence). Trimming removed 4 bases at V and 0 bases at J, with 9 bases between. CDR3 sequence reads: CASSSPQVNTEAFF. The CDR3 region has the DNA TGTGCCAGCAGCTCACCTCAGGTGAACACTGAAGCTTTCTTT.

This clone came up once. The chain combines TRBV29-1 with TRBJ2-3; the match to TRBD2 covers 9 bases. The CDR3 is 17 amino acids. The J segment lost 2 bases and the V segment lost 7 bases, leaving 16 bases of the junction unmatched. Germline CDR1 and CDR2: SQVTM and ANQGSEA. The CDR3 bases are TGCAGCGCTGGGAGCCTCGTAGCGGGGGCCTTCACAGATACGCAGTATTTT. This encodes CSAGSLVAGAFTDTQYF.

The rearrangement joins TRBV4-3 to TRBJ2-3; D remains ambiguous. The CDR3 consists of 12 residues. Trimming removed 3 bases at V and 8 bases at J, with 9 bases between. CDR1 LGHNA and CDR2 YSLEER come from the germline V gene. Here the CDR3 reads CASSQESGTQYF. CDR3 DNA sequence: TGCGCCAGCAGCCAGGAGTCTGGTACGCAGTATTTT.